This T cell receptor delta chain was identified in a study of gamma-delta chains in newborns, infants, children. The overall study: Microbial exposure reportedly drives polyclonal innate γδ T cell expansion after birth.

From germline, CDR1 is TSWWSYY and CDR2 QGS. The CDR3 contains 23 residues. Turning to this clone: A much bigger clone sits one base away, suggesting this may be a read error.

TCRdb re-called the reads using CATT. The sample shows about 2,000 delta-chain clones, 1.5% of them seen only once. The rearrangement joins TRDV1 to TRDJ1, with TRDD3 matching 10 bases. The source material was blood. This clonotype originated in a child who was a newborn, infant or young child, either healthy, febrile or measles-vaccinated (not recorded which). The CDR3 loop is CALEEELRPYWGMLYPYTDKLIF. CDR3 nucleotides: TGTGCTCTTGAGGAAGAACTTCGACCGTACTGGGGGATGCTATACCCCTACACCGATAAACTCATCTTT.